This T cell receptor beta chain was identified during a study of blood T cell repertoires in COVID-19. Clones were sequenced by immunoSEQ multiplex PCR, and TCRdb holds only the in-frame ones, with some missing. This sample has 200,000 to 300,000 clones, with roughly 90% found just once. The clonotype comes from a man aged 30 to 45 with active or convalescent COVID-19. Input material: peripheral blood.

This chain's CDR3 is CASSSADTNQPQHF. Here the CDR3 DNA reads TGTGCCAGCAGCTCGGCGGACACAAATCAGCCCCAGCATTTT. The V call is TRBV7-9, the J call TRBJ1-5; D is possibly TRBD1 (5 bases). This CDR3 region has 14 residues. Germline V gene lookup returns CDR1 SEHNR and CDR2 FQNEAQ (reference sequence). V shed 4 bases and J shed 4 bases, with 11 bases lying between them. Full variable domain (outside the CDR3, taken from reference TRBV7-9 and TRBJ1-5): DTGVSQNPRHKITKRGQNVTFRCDPISEHNRLYWYRQTLGQGPEFLTYFQNEAQLEKSRLLSDRFSAERPKGSFSTLEIQRTEQGDSAMYLCASSSADTNQPQHFGDGTRLSIL.